The rows below give T cell receptor beta chains drawn from one sample of a study of cytomegalovirus exposure and HLA in healthy donors. Produced via immunoSEQ multiplex PCR; TCRdb's table is partial and in-frame only. This table holds 120,000 to 150,000 clones, 60% to 85% found once. The sequenced sample consisted of PBMCs. These receptors all come from a man between 40 and 49 years old in good health and CMV-seronegative. CDR3s include the opening cysteine and the closing phenylalanine or tryptophan. The D gene is left open where the match is weak. Rows give clone size only sometimes, using once, few, many, or a class for an expanded clone.

d_gene | v_gene | abundance | CDR3aa
- | TRBV5-1 | - | CASSLGQGGETQYF
TRBD2 | TRBV5-4 | - | CASSPGGWGTSGGQETQYF
TRBD1 | TRBV15 | - | CATSSGGQGAYEQYF
TRBD2 | TRBV27 | - | CASSLWAGGGNEQFF
- | TRBV4-1 | - | CASSQVHSNYGYTF
- | TRBV27 | - | CASSSVNGRETGELFF
TRBD2 | TRBV19 | - | CASRGMSGSGSYNEQFF
- | TRBV11-2 | once | CASSLGGTPAQYF
- | TRBV5-1 | - | CASSLRGSGANVLTF
TRBD1 | TRBV4-1 | - | CASSQGIRTGGVDNEQFF
- | TRBV6-1 | - | CASSLSGATYEQYF
- | TRBV19 | - | CASSPTPSGGSGYTF
TRBD2 | TRBV7-6 | - | CASSLVRERPYEQYF
- | TRBV6-1 | - | CASSEEGGNYGYTF
- | TRBV5-1 | - | CASSLGQEQYF
- | TRBV5-4 | - | CASSQTPPATLRGELFF
TRBD1 | TRBV6-6 | few | CASSPLDRGNTEAFF
- | TRBV27 | - | CASSLRTGLSYEQYF
TRBD2 | TRBV11-3 | - | CASSLVGGDQETQYF
- | TRBV29-1 | - | CSVEEPRGGGYTF
- | TRBV10-3 | - | CAISYDRASGNTIYF
TRBD2 | TRBV7-3 | - | CASSLRGGGAKNIQYF
TRBD2 | TRBV25-1 | - | CASSGGVQETQYF
- | TRBV4-1 | - | CASSPWDIKNYGYTF
TRBD1 | TRBV5-1 | once | CASSLGSGQGTEAFF
- | TRBV2 | - | CASSVRAEAFF
- | TRBV4-1 | few | CASSQAISSNQPQHF
- | TRBV5-5 | - | CASSFPPSGLYGELFF
- | TRBV6-6 | once | CASSYVGFVTHEQFF
- | TRBV9 | - | CASSDPGTGELFF
- | TRBV11-2 | once | CASSLDPGLEAFF
TRBD1 | TRBV6-6 | - | CASSYSDRGNQPQHF
TRBD1 | TRBV9 | - | CASSFSGQGTDTQYF
- | TRBV7-8 | - | CASSLTGFANQPQHF
TRBD1 | TRBV13 | - | CASSFGTGESYYGYTF
- | TRBV28 | - | CASSLQAGYTF
TRBD2 | TRBV27 | - | CASSLGEGLAGQLGGTDTQYF
TRBD2 | TRBV6-4 | few | CASSDALAGNNEQFF
- | TRBV28 | few | CASRTRGANTGELFF
TRBD1 | TRBV28 | - | CASSRQGSQPQHF
TRBD1 | TRBV5-1 | - | CASSTTGITGEKLFF
- | TRBV4-1 | - | CASSQGMGASYEQYF
- | TRBV28 | - | CASSLQGTVSTDTQYF
- | TRBV7-6 | once | CASSLEGAYEQYF
- | TRBV9 | few | CASSVSPQDNSPLHF
TRBD2 | TRBV19 | once | CASSMRTSGTDEQYF
TRBD2 | TRBV11-3 | - | CASSLTSGRVIPHEQYF
- | TRBV18 | - | CASSPKDSLYNSPLHF
- | TRBV10-2 | once | CATADRSGANGLTF
TRBD2 | TRBV6-6 | - | CASSYSGSGYQETQYF